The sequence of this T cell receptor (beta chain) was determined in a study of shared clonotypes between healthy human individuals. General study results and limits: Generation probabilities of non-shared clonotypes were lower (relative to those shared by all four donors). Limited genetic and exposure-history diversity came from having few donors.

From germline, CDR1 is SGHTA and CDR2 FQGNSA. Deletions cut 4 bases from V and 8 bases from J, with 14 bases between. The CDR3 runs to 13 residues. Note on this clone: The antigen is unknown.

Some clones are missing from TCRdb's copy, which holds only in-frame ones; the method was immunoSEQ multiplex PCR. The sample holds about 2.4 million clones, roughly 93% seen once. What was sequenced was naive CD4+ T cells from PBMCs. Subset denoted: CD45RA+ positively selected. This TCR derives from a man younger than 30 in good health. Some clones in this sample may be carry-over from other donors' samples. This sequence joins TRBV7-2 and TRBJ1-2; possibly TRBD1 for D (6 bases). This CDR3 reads CASSYPGTTGYTF. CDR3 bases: TGTGCCAGCAGCTACCCGGGGACAACGGGCTACACCTTC.